Below, 6 T cell receptor beta chains from the same sample are listed, as sequenced in a study of T-cell memory formation after mild COVID-19. TCRdb ran MiXCR on the 5' RACE reads and lists one entry per CDR3 protein. The sample has about 130,000 distinct CDR3 sequences, about a sixth seen once. The material sequenced was PBMCs or a T cell subset sorted from them (not recorded which). Source of these receptors: a man between 18 and 29 years old who had mild COVID-19 (a few samples of this study predate the infection). Cell type and time point are not known.

This clonotype has just a few counts. The chain carries TRBV5-1 and TRBJ1-2; TRBD1 agrees at 7 bases. The CDR3 totals 14 residues. The V gene end was trimmed by 4 bases and the J gene end by 0 bases; junction bases not matched to a gene: 3. Germline V gene lookup returns CDR1 SGHRS and CDR2 YFSETQ. This CDR3 is CASSRQGPNYGYTF. In DNA form, the CDR3 reads TGCGCCAGCAGCCGACAGGGCCCTAACTATGGCTACACCTTC.

This clonotype has just a few counts. The chain recombines TRBV20-1 with TRBJ2-5, with D maybe TRBD2 (6 bases). Trimming removed 6 bases from V and 5 bases from J, with 22 bases in between. CDR3 length: 15 residues. The V gene's germline CDR1 is DFQATT and CDR2 SNEGSKA (reference sequence). CDR3 sequence (DNA): TGCAGTGCGACACTAGGAAGCCCGGGAGCCGAGACCCAGTACTTC. Its protein is CSATLGSPGAETQYF.

A few counts support this clonotype. The rearrangement links TRBV5-1 to TRBJ2-2; D might be TRBD2 (5 bases). CDR1 and CDR2 from the germline V gene are SGHRS and YFSETQ. Trimming stripped 5 bases from V and 5 bases from J, with 16 bases between. CDR3 length: 15 amino acids. CDR3 sequence (DNA): TGCGCCAGCAGTAACACTCCGGGAATAACCGGGGAGCTGTTTTTT. Amino acid sequence: CASSNTPGITGELFF.

The J gene is TRBJ2-7, the V gene TRBV7-9; the match to TRBD1 covers 10 bases. Trimming cost V 5 bases and J 3 bases; bases outside gene matches: 7. Per germline, CDR1 SEHNR and CDR2 FQNEAQ (reference sequence). CDR3 length equals 15 residues. In DNA form, the CDR3 reads TGTGCCAGCAGCGGCGGACAGGGGGGAGGCTACGAGCAGTACGTC. Its translation is CASSGGQGGGYEQYV.

The chain recombines TRBV5-1 with TRBJ2-6, with D possibly called TRBD1 or TRBD2 (5 bases each). The CDR3 extends over 16 amino acids. Trimming took off 6 bases at V and 3 bases at J, with 16 bases between the two ends. Germline-derived CDR1 and CDR2 are SGHRS and YFSETQ. CDR3 in amino acids: CASTLGTPGGANVLTF. CDR3 in DNA: TGCGCCAGCACCTTAGGGACCCCCGGTGGGGCCAACGTCCTGACTTTC.

This clonotype was detected a few times. The chain's CDR3 is CASSPATGTIGELFF. The CDR3 region has the DNA TGCGCCAGCAGCCCGGCGACAGGGACAATCGGGGAGCTGTTTTTT. The chain has TRBV5-1 and TRBJ2-2, with 7 positions matching TRBD1. The CDR3 is 15 residues long. Germline lookup yields CDR1 SGHRS and CDR2 YFSETQ. V was pared by 4 bases and J by 7 bases, with 10 bases of the junction left unmatched.